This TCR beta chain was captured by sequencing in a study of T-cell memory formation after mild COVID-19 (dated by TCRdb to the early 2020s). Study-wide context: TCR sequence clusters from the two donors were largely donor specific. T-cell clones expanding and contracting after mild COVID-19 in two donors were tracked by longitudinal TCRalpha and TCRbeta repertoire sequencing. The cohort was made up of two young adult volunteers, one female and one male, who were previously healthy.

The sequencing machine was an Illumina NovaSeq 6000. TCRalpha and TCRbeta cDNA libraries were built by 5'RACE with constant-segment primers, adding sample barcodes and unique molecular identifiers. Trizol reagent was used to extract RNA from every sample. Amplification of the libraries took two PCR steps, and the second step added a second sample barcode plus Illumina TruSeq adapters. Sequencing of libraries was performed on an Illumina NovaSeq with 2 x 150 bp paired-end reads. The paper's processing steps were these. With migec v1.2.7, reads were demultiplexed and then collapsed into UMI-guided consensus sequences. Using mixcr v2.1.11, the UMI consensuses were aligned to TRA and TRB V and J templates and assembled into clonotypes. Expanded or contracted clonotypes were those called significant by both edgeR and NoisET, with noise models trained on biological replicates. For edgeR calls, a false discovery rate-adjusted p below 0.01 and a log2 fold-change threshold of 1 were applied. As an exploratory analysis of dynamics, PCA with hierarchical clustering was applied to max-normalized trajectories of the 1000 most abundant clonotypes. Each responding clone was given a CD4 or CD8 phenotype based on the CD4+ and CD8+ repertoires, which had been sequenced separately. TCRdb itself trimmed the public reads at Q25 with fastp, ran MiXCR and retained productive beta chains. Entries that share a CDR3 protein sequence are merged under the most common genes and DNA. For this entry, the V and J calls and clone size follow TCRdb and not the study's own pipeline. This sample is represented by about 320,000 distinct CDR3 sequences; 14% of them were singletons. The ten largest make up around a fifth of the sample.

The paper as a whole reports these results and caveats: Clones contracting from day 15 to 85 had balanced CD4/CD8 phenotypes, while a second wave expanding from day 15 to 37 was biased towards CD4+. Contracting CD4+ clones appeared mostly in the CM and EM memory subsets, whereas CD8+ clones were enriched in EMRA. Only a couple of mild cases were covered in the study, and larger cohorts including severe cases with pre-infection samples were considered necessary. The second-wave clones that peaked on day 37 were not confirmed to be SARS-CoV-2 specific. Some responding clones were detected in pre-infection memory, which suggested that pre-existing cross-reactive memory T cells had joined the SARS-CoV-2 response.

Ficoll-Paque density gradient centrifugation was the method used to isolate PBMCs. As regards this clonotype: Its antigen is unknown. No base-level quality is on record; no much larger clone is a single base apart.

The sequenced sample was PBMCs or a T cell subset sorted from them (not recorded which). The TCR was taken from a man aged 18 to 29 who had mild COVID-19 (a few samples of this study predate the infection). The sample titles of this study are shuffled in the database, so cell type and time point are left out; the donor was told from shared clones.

DNA sequence: TGCGCCAGCAGCCAAGCTCCAGGGGTGGGGGGATTCTATGGCTACACCTTC. This sequence encodes CASSQAPGVGGFYGYTF. The chain uses TRBV4-1 and TRBJ1-2, and possibly TRBD1, on 6 matching bases. The cysteine opens and the phenylalanine closes a CDR3 of 17 amino acids. Only the CDR3 DNA stays, 51 bases, in frame from base 1. V and J lose 1 base and 4 bases, and a span of 19 bases separates them. CDR1 MGHRA and CDR2 YSYEKL are derived from the germline V gene.